This is a list of T cell receptor beta chains from one sample in a study of PD-1 blockade in classical Hodgkin lymphoma. The table came from immunoSEQ multiplex PCR; TCRdb's copy has only in-frame clones and leaves some out. The table has about 110,000 clones, roughly nine tenths seen once. The sequences come from peripheral blood mononuclear cells (PBMCs), collected before the second cycle of nivolumab. All receptors come from a human donor with classical Hodgkin lymphoma. CDR3s include the opening cysteine and the closing phenylalanine or tryptophan. Fields, in order: V gene, D gene, J gene, CDR3 DNA, CDR3 protein. D genes are given only for firm matches.

V gene: TRBV7-2
D gene: NA
J gene: TRBJ2-2
CDR3 DNA: TGTGCCAGCAGCTTGCGGGGCCAGAACACCGGGGAGCTGTTTTTT
CDR3 protein: CASSLRGQNTGELFF

V gene: TRBV5-6
D gene: NA
J gene: TRBJ2-7
CDR3 DNA: TGTGCCAGCAGCTTGAGTGGGTTTTACGAGCAGTACTTC
CDR3 protein: CASSLSGFYEQYF

V gene: TRBV2
D gene: TRBD1
J gene: TRBJ2-4
CDR3 DNA: TGTGCCAGCAGTGAACTTGGAATCCCCGAACTGACAGGGATGGCCAAAAACATTCAGTACTTC
CDR3 protein: CASSELGIPELTGMAKNIQYF

V gene: TRBV7-2
D gene: NA
J gene: TRBJ1-5
CDR3 DNA: TGTGCCAGCAGCTTAGATCGGGCGGGGAATCAGCCCCAGCATTTT
CDR3 protein: CASSLDRAGNQPQHF

V gene: TRBV6-6
D gene: TRBD1
J gene: TRBJ2-7
CDR3 DNA: TGTGCCAGCAGTACGACAGGGTGGGGTAAGCAGTACTTC
CDR3 protein: CASSTTGWGKQYF

V gene: TRBV27
D gene: NA
J gene: TRBJ1-4
CDR3 DNA: TGTGCCAGCAGTGGACTGCGAAATGAAAAACTGTTTTTT
CDR3 protein: CASSGLRNEKLFF

V gene: TRBV7-2
D gene: TRBD1
J gene: TRBJ2-7
CDR3 DNA: TGTGCCAGCAGCCCTGACAGGGGGTACGAGCAGTACTTC
CDR3 protein: CASSPDRGYEQYF

V gene: TRBV20-1
D gene: NA
J gene: TRBJ2-7
CDR3 DNA: TGCAGTGCTAGTCGGGACTACGAGCAGTACTTC
CDR3 protein: CSASRDYEQYF

V gene: TRBV19
D gene: NA
J gene: TRBJ1-1
CDR3 DNA: TGTGCCAGTAGTATCCCCCTGAAGGGGCGAGGCACTGAAGCTTTCTTT
CDR3 protein: CASSIPLKGRGTEAFF

V gene: TRBV7-9
D gene: NA
J gene: TRBJ1-2
CDR3 DNA: TGTGCCAGCAGCACGGGGGGCAGAGGCTACACCTTC
CDR3 protein: CASSTGGRGYTF

V gene: TRBV4-1
D gene: NA
J gene: TRBJ2-7
CDR3 DNA: TGCGCCAGCAGCCAAGGAAGAGGGGGGAGGACCTACGAGCAGTACTTC
CDR3 protein: CASSQGRGGRTYEQYF